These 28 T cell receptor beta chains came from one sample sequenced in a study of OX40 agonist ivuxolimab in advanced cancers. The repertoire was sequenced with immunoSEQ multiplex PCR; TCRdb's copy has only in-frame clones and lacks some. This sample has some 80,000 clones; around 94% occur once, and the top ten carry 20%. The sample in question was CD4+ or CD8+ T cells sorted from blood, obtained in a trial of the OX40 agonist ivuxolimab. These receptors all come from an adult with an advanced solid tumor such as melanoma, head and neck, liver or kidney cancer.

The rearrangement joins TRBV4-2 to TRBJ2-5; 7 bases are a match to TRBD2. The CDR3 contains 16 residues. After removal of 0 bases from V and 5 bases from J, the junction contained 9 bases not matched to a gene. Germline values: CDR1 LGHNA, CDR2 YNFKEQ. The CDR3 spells CASSQDLAGVRETQYF. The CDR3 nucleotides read TGTGCCAGCAGCCAAGATCTCGCGGGAGTAAGGGAGACCCAGTACTTC.

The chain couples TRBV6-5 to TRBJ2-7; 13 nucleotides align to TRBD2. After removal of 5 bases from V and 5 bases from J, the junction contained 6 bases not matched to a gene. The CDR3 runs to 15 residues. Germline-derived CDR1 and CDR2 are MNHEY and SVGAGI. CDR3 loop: CASSRTSGRFNEQYF. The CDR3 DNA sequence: TGTGCCAGCAGTAGGACTAGCGGGAGATTCAACGAGCAGTACTTC.

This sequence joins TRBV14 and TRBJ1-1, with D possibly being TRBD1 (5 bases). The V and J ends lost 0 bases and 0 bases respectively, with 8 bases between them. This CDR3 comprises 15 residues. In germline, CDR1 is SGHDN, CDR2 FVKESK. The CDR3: CASSQDEGLNTEAFF. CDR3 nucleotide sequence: TGTGCCAGCAGCCAAGATGAGGGACTGAACACTGAAGCTTTCTTT.

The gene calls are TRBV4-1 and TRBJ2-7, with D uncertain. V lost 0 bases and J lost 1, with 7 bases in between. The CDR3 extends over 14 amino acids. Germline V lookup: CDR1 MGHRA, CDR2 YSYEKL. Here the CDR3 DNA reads TGCGCCAGCAGCCAAGAGGGAAGGTCCTACGAGCAGTACTTC. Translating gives CASSQEGRSYEQYF.

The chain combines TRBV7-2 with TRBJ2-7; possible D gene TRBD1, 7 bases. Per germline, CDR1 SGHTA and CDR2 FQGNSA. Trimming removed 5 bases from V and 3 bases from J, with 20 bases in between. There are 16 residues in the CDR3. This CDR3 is CASSASADRVFYEQYF. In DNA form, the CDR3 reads TGTGCCAGCAGCGCTAGCGCCGACAGGGTATTCTACGAGCAGTACTTC.

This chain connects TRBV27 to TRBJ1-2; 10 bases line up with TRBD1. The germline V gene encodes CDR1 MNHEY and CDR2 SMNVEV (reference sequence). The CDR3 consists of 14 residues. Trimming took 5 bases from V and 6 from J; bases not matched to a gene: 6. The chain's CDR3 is CASSPPTGGHGYTF. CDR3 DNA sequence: TGTGCCAGCAGTCCGCCGACAGGGGGCCATGGCTACACCTTC.

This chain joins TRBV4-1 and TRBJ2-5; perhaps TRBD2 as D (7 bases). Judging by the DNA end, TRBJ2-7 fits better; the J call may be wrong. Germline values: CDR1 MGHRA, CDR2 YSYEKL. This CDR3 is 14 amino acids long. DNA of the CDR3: TGCGCCAGCAGCCGAAACAGGGAGGGCTACGAGCAGTACTTC. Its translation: CASSRNREGYEQYF.

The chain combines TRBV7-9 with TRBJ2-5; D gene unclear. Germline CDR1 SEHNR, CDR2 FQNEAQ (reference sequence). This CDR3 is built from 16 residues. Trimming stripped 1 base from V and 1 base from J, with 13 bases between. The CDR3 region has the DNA TGTGCCAGCAGCTTAGGGAGACCGCCATCCCAAGAGACCCAGTACTTC. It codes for CASSLGRPPSQETQYF.

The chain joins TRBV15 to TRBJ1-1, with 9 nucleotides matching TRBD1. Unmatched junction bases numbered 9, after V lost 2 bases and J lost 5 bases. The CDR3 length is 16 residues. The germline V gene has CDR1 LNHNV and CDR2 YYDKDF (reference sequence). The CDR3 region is CATSRNRDRAYTEAFF. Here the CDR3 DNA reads TGTGCCACCAGCAGAAACCGGGACAGGGCCTATACTGAAGCTTTCTTT.

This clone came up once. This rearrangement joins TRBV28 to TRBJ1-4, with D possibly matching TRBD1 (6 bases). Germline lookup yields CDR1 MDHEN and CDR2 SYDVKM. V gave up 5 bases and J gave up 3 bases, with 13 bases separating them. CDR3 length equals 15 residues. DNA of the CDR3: TGTGCCAGCAGTCCCGGACAGACCCCTAATGAAAAACTGTTTTTT. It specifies CASSPGQTPNEKLFF.

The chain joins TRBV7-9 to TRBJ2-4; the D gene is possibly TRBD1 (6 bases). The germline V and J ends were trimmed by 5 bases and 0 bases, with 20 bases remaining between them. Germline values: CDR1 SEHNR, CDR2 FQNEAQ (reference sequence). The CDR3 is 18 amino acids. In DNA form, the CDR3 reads TGTGCCAGCAGCCCCGGTCCTGGGACACCCTTAGCCAAAAACATTCAGTACTTC. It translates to CASSPGPGTPLAKNIQYF.

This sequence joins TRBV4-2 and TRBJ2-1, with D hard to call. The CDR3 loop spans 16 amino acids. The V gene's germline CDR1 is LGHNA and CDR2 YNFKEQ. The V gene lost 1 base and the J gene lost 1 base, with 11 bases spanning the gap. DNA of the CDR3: TGTGCCAGCAGCCAAGTCCCGAGAGGTTCCTACAATGAGCAGTTCTTC. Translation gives CASSQVPRGSYNEQFF.

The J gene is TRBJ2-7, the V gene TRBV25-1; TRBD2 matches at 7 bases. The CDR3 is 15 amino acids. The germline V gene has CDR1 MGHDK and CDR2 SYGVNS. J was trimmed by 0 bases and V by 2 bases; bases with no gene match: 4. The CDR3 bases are TGTGCCAGCAGTGAACGGAGCGGGACCTCCTACGAGCAGTACTTC. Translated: CASSERSGTSYEQYF.

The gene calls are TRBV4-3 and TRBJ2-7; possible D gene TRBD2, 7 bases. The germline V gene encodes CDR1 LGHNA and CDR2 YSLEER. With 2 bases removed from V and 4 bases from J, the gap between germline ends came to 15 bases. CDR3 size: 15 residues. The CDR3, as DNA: TGCGCCAGCAGCCAAACTACGGGGGGCTCATACGAGCAGTACTTC. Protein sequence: CASSQTTGGSYEQYF.

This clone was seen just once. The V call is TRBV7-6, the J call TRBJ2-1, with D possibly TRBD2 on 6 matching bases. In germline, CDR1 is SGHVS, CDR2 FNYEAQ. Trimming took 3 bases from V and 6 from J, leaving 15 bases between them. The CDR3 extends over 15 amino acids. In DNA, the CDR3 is TGTGCCAGCAGCTTTAGCGGACTTAGCTCCAATGAGCAGTTCTTC. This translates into CASSFSGLSSNEQFF. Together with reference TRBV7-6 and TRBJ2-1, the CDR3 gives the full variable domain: GAGVSQSPRYKVTKRGQDVALRCDPISGHVSLYWYRQALGQGPEFLTYFNYEAQQDKSGLPNDRFSAERPEGSISTLTIQRTEQRDSAMYRCASSFSGLSSNEQFFGPGTRLTVL.

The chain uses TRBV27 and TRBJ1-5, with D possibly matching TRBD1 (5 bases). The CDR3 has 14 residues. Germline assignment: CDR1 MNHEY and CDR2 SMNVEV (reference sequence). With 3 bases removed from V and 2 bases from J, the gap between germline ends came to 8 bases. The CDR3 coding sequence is TGTGCCAGCAGTTTCGTACAGGGCAATCAGCCCCAGCATTTT. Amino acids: CASSFVQGNQPQHF.

CDR3 loop: CASSQDRDSVDQADYGYTF. As DNA, the CDR3 is TGCGCCAGCAGCCAGGACCGGGACAGCGTAGACCAAGCGGACTATGGCTACACCTTC. The chain is built from TRBV4-3 and TRBJ1-2; 7 bases match TRBD1. This CDR3 is built from 19 residues. V trimming: 3 bases; J trimming: 3 bases; junction bases outside the gene matches: 19. Germline values: CDR1 LGHNA, CDR2 YSLEER.

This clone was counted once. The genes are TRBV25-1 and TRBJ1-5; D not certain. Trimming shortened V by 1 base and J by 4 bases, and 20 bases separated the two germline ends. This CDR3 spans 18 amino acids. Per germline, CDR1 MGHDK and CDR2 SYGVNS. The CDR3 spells CASSEFSTYNHPNQPQHF. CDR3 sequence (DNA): TGTGCCAGCAGTGAATTCTCGACGTACAACCACCCAAATCAGCCCCAGCATTTT.

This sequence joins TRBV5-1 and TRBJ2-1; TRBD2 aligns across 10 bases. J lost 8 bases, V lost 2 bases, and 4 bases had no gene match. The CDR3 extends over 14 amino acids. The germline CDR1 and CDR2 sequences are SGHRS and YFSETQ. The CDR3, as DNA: TGCGCCAGCAGCTTTTTAGCGGGGGGCGATGAGCAGTTCTTC. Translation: CASSFLAGGDEQFF. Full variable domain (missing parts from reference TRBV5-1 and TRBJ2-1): KAGVTQTPRYLIKTRGQQVTLSCSPISGHRSVSWYQQTPGQGLQFLFEYFSETQRNKGNFPGRFSGRQFSNSRSEMNVSTLELGDSALYLCASSFLAGGDEQFFGPGTRLTVL.

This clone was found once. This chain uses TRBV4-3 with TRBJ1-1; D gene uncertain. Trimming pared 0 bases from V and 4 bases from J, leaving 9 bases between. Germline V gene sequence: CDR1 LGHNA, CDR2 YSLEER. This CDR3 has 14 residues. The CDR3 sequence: CASSQDVGSTEAFF. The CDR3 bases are TGCGCCAGCAGCCAAGATGTTGGGAGCACTGAAGCTTTCTTT.

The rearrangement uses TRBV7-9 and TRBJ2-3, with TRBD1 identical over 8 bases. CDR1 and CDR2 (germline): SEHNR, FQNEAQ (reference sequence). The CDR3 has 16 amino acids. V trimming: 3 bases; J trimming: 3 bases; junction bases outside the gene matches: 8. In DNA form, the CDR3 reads TGTGCCAGCAGCTTGAACGGGCAGGGGGCTACAGATACGCAGTATTTT. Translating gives CASSLNGQGATDTQYF. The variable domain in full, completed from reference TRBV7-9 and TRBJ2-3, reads DTGVSQNPRHKITKRGQNVTFRCDPISEHNRLYWYRQTLGQGPEFLTYFQNEAQLEKSRLLSDRFSAERPKGSFSTLEIQRTEQGDSAMYLCASSLNGQGATDTQYFGPGTRLTVL.

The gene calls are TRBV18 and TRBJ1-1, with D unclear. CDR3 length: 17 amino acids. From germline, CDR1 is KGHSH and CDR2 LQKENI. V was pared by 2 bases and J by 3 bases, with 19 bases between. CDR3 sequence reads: CASSPEPEYGMHTEAFF. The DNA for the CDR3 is TGTGCCAGCTCACCAGAACCTGAGTACGGAATGCACACTGAAGCTTTCTTT.

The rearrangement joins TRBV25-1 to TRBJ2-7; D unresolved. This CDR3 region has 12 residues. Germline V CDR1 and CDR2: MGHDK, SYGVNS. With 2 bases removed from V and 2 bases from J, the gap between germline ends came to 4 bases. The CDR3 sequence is CASSESPYEQYF. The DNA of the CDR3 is TGTGCCAGCAGTGAAAGCCCCTACGAGCAGTACTTC.

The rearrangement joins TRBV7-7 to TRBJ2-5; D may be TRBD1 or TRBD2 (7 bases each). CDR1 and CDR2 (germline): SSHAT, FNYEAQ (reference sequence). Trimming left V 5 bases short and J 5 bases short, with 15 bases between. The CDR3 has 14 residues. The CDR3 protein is CASSRQGGGETQYF. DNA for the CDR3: TGTGCCAGCAGCCGACAGGGAGGGGGCGAGACCCAGTACTTC.

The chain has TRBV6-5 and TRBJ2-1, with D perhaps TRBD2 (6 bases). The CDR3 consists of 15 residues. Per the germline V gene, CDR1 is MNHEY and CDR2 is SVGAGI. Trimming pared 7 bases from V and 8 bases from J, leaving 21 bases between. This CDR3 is CASTLLWGGNDEQFF. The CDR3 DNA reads TGTGCCAGCACCCTCCTATGGGGCGGGAACGATGAGCAGTTCTTC.

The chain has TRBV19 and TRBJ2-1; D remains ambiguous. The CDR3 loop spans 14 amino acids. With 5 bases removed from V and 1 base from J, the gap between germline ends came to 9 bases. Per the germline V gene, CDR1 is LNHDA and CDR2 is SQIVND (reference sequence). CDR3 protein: CASSPALSYNEQFF. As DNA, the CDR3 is TGTGCCAGTAGTCCAGCCCTATCCTACAATGAGCAGTTCTTC. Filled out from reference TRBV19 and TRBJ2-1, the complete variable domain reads DGGITQSPKYLFRKEGQNVTLSCEQNLNHDAMYWYRQDPGQGLRLIYYSQIVNDFQKGDIAEGYSVSREKKESFPLTVTSAQKNPTAFYLCASSPALSYNEQFFGPGTRLTVL.

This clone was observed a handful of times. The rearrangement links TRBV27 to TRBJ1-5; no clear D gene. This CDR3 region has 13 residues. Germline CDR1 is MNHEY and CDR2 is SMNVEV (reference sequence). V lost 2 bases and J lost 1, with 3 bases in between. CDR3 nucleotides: TGTGCCAGCAGTTTAGACAGCAATCAGCCCCAGCATTTT. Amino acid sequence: CASSLDSNQPQHF.

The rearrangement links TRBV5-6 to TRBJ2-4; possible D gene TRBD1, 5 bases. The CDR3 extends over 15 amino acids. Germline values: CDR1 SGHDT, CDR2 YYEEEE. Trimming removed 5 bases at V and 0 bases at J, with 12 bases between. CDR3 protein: CASRSGHLAKNIQYF. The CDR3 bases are TGTGCCAGCAGATCCGGACACTTAGCCAAAAACATTCAGTACTTC. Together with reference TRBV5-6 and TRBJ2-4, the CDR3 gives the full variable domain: DAGVTQSPTHLIKTRGQQVTLRCSPKSGHDTVSWYQQALGQGPQFIFQYYEEEERQRGNFPDRFSGHQFPNYSSELNVNALLLGDSALYLCASRSGHLAKNIQYFGAGTRLSVL.